This TCR beta chain was profiled in a study of blood T cell repertoires in COVID-19. Original data processing: Reference gene primer amplification yielded estimated nucleated cell counts. Clones were read by immunoSEQ multiplex PCR, and TCRdb kept only the in-frame ones, dropping some. That table furnishes V, J and clone size, whereas the DNA furnished D and trimming. The table shows tens of thousands of clones, with around 91% occurring only once. Germline lookup yields CDR1 SGHRS and CDR2 YFSETQ. V lost 3 bases, J lost 4 bases, and 13 bases lay in between. CDR3 length equals 14 residues. The chain carries TRBV5-1 and TRBJ1-1; TRBD1 might be the D (5 bases). The sample taken for sequencing was peripheral blood. The source of this sequence is a human donor in a cohort sampled during active COVID-19. This CDR3 is CASSSQGGATEAFF. CDR3 nucleotides: TGCGCCAGCAGCTCCCAGGGTGGTGCCACTGAAGCTTTCTTT.